These T cell receptor beta chains were read from a single sample in a study of human T cells and chemical hapten exposure. TCRdb re-analysed the RACE reads in MiXCR, keeping a single row per CDR3 protein. The sample has some 400,000 distinct CDR3 sequences; roughly 4.8% are singletons. Sequencing used whole blood, obtained in connection with sensitization to the hapten diphenylcyclopropenone (DPC). These receptors originate from a woman aged 45 to 65 with alopecia areata. Some clones in this sample may be carry-over from other donors' samples. The CDR3 runs from the conserved cysteine through the conserved F or W. A D gene is named only where the DNA matches it firmly. Rows give clone size only sometimes, using once, few, many, or a class for an expanded clone.

V: TRBV7-9; length: 15; J: TRBJ2-5; size: many; D: TRBD2; CDR3: CASSSGTSGKETQYF; DNA: TGTGCCAGCAGCTCCGGGACTAGCGGTAAAGAGACCCAGTACTTC
V: TRBV15; length: 16; J: TRBJ2-4; size: .; D: TRBD2; CDR3: CATSRGSGRAKNIQYF; DNA: TGTGCCACCAGCAGAGGAAGCGGGAGAGCCAAAAACATTCAGTACTTC
V: TRBV5-1; length: 12; J: TRBJ1-1; size: many; D: .; CDR3: CASSLVGRDAFF; DNA: TGCGCCAGCAGCTTGGTGGGCCGGGACGCTTTCTTT
V: TRBV4-2; length: 14; J: TRBJ2-7; size: many; D: TRBD2; CDR3: CASSYQRESAEQYF; DNA: TGTGCCAGCAGCTATCAGCGGGAGTCTGCCGAGCAGTACTTC
V: TRBV29-1; length: 13; J: TRBJ2-5; size: few; D: .; CDR3: CSAAPSRWETQYF; DNA: TGCAGCGCCGCCCCTAGCAGATGGGAGACCCAGTACTTC
V: TRBV6-1; length: 19; J: TRBJ1-5; size: .; D: .; CDR3: CASSGTPALRSGSNQPQHF; DNA: TGTGCCAGCAGTGGTACTCCGGCCTTGCGGAGTGGTAGCAATCAGCCCCAGCATTTT
V: TRBV12-3/TRBV12-4; length: 15; J: TRBJ1-6; size: many; D: .; CDR3: CASSLGDGYNSPLHF; DNA: TGTGCCAGCAGTTTGGGGGACGGCTATAATTCACCCCTCCACTTT
V: TRBV7-2; length: 17; J: TRBJ2-3; size: once; D: .; CDR3: CASSLGATGTGTDTQYF; DNA: TGTGCCAGCAGCTTAGGGGCCACAGGGACGGGCACAGATACGCAGTATTTT
V: TRBV4-1; length: 17; J: TRBJ1-5; size: many; D: TRBD1; CDR3: CASSQDWDRGGNQPQHF; DNA: TGCGCCAGCAGCCAAGATTGGGACAGGGGAGGTAATCAGCCCCAGCATTTT
V: TRBV7-2; length: 10; J: TRBJ1-1; size: .; D: .; CDR3: CASRGYEAFF; DNA: TGTGCCAGCCGGGGGTATGAAGCTTTCTTT
V: TRBV5-6; length: 14; J: TRBJ1-1; size: .; D: .; CDR3: CASSSPLWNTEAFF; DNA: TGTGCCAGCAGCTCCCCACTATGGAACACTGAAGCTTTCTTT
V: TRBV20-1; length: 12; J: TRBJ2-1; size: many; D: TRBD1; CDR3: CSVNDRGNEQFF; DNA: TGCAGTGTCAACGACAGGGGCAATGAGCAGTTCTTC
V: TRBV6-6; length: 10; J: TRBJ2-1; size: many; D: .; CDR3: CASSSQGQFF; DNA: TGTGCCAGCAGTTCCCAGGGGCAGTTCTTC
V: TRBV27; length: 12; J: TRBJ2-7; size: few; D: TRBD1; CDR3: CASWDRVYEQYF; DNA: TGTGCCAGCTGGGACAGAGTCTACGAGCAGTACTTC
V: TRBV12-3/TRBV12-4; length: 14; J: TRBJ1-1; size: .; D: .; CDR3: CASSLVLPNNAAFF; DNA: TGTGCCAGCAGTTTAGTACTGCCAAACAACGCGGCTTTCTTT
V: TRBV4-2; length: 17; J: TRBJ1-3; size: many; D: .; CDR3: CASSQDVDGSSGNTIYF; DNA: TGTGCCAGCAGCCAAGATGTGGACGGGAGCTCTGGAAACACCATATATTTT
V: TRBV28; length: 14; J: TRBJ1-2; size: many; D: .; CDR3: CASRGDMSNYGYTF; DNA: TGTGCCAGCAGAGGGGACATGTCTAACTATGGCTACACCTTC
V: TRBV27; length: 15; J: TRBJ1-1; size: few; D: TRBD1; CDR3: CASSLSVRGRTEAFF; DNA: TGTGCCAGCAGTTTATCGGTCAGGGGGCGGACTGAAGCTTTCTTT
V: TRBV11-2; length: 17; J: TRBJ2-3; size: many; D: TRBD2; CDR3: CASSLPRLAGDQSTQYF; DNA: TGTGCCAGCAGCCTCCCGAGACTAGCGGGAGACCAGTCAACGCAGTATTTT
V: TRBV28; length: 13; J: TRBJ2-3; size: many; D: .; CDR3: CASRGPSSDTQYF; DNA: TGTGCCAGCAGAGGTCCTTCTTCGGATACGCAGTATTTT
V: TRBV12-3/TRBV12-4; length: 14; J: TRBJ2-3; size: many; D: .; CDR3: CASSLLAIGDTQYF; DNA: TGTGCCAGCAGTTTGCTGGCGATAGGAGATACGCAGTATTTT
V: TRBV7-2; length: 13; J: TRBJ2-1; size: many; D: TRBD1; CDR3: CASSSDRANEQFF; DNA: TGTGCCAGCAGCTCTGACAGGGCAAATGAGCAGTTCTTC
V: TRBV3-1; length: 16; J: TRBJ2-1; size: many; D: TRBD2; CDR3: CASSQDIGGGGNEQFF; DNA: TGTGCCAGCAGCCAAGATATTGGAGGCGGGGGTAATGAGCAGTTCTTC
V: TRBV11-3; length: 13; J: TRBJ2-1; size: .; D: TRBD1; CDR3: CASRGGRNNEQFF; DNA: TGTGCCAGCCGAGGGGGCCGGAACAATGAGCAGTTCTTC
V: TRBV11-1; length: 17; J: TRBJ2-3; size: many; D: .; CDR3: CASSLGLASHSTDTQYF; DNA: TGTGCCAGCAGCTTAGGGCTAGCGTCCCACAGCACAGATACGCAGTATTTT